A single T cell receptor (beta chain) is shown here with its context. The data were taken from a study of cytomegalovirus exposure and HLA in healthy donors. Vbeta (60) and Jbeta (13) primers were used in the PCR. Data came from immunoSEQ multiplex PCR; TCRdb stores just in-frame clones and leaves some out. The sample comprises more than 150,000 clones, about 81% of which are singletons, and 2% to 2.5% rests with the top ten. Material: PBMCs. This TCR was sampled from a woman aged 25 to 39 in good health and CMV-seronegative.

The CDR3 bases are TGTGCCAGCAGGGCCGGGACAGGGTGGGATCAGCCCCAGCATTTT. Translation: CASRAGTGWDQPQHF. The V call is TRBV7-9, the J call TRBJ1-5; 9 bases align to TRBD1. CDR3 length: 15 amino acids. Germline assignment: CDR1 SEHNR and CDR2 FQNEAQ (reference sequence). J gave up 5 bases and V 6 bases, and 8 bases lay outside the gene matches.